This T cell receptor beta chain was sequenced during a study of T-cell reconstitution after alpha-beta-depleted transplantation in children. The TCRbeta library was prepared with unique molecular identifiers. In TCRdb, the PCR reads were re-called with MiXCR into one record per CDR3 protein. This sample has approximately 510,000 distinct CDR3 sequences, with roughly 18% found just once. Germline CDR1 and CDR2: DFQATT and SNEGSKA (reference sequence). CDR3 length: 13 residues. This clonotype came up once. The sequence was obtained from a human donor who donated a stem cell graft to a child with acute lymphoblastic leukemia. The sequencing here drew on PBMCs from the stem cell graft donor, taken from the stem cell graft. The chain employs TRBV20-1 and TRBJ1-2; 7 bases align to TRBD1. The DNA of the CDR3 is TGCAGGTCGGGGGGAGGGGGCTTGGGCGGCTACACCTTC. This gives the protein CRSGGGGLGGYTF.